This T cell receptor (beta chain) was recovered during a study of vaccination and CD4 T cells after COVID-19. The CDR3 loop spans 14 amino acids. Germline V gene lookup returns CDR1 SGHDT and CDR2 YYEEEE. The V gene lost 1 base and the J gene lost 3 bases, with 8 bases spanning the gap. The Oncomine TCR Beta short-read assay was applied to DNA of cultured CD4+ T cells. Extraction of genomic DNA was performed on cultured CD4+ T cells. In TCRdb, the PCR reads were re-called with MiXCR into one record per CDR3 protein. The data contain thousands of distinct CDR3 sequences, roughly two thirds of them singletons. This clonotype is classed as medium-sized. Antigen specificity is unknown. Regarding treatment: roughly ten-day PBMC culture with coronavirus spike peptide pools or control peptides (ViraFEST assay). Via ViraFEST, peptide pools expanded antigen-specific T cells before TCR sequencing. Every well contained approximately 2 million PBMCs, which were grown with approximately 9.6 IU/ml IL-2 and about 9.5 ug/ml peptide pools.

Overall study results and limits: Post-infection sampling omitted early timepoints and covered relatively few convalescent patients.

Sequencing was carried out using CD4+ T cells from blood, cultured in vitro. V gene TRBV5-6 combines with J gene TRBJ1-5; D is uncertain. The sequence derives from a human donor who had recovered from COVID-19. This chain's CDR3 is CASSLRGYNQPQHF. The CDR3 nucleotides are TGTGCCAGCAGCTTGCGCGGCTACAATCAGCCCCAGCATTTT.